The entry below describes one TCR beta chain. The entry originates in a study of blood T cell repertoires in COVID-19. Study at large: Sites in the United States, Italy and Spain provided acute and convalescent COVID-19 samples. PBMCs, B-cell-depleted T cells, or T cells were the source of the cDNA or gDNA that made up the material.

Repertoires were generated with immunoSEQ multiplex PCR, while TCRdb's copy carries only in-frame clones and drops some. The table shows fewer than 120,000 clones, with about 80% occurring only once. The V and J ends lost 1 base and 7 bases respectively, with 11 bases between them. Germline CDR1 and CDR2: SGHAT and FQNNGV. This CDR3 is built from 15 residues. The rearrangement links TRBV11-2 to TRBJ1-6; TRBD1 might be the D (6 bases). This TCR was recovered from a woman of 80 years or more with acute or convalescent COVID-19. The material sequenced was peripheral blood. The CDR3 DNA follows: TGTGCCAGCAGCTTAGTTGGCAGGGGCAATTCACCCCTCCACTTT. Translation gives CASSLVGRGNSPLHF. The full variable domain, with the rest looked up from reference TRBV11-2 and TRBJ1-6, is EAGVAQSPRYKIIEKRQSVAFWCNPISGHATLYWYQQILGQGPKLLIQFQNNGVVDDSQLPKDRFSAERLKGVDSTLKIQPAKLEDSAVYLCASSLVGRGNSPLHFGNGTRLTVT.